This record covers a single T cell receptor (beta chain). It has no known antigen specificity. An end of the junction differs from the germline gene, which may be a read error. CDR1 ENHRY and CDR2 SYGVKD are derived from the germline V gene. Measured from the cysteine to the phenylalanine, the CDR3 is 14 residues long. CDR3 DNA is the only sequence kept; it has 42 bases, read in frame from the first base. These data belong to a study of blood T cells in healthy people across ages (dated by TCRdb to the mid-2010s). About the study as a whole: In model experiments, template switching captured roughly one uniquely barcoded TCR beta cDNA molecule for every two T cells. The study measured age-related changes in TCR beta repertoire diversity using deep sequencing normalized with unique cDNA molecular identifiers. Donors were grouped into four age groups: young (average 16 years), middle-aged (roughly 37), aged (62) and long-lived (roughly 80). To avoid experimental bias, donors of different ages were distributed randomly across sequencing lanes. Using the same blood draw, the study looked at two additional independent replicas of 1 million unique cDNA reads for two donors, one aged 18 to 30 and the other aged 80 or older.

Study-level results and caveats: Because profiling used bulk unsorted PBMCs, naive and antigen-experienced compartments could not be compared conclusively. A strong correlation was found between observed TCR beta diversity and the percentage of naive T cells measured by flow cytometry. Estimates of total diversity based on one million sequenced T cells were regarded as lower bounds and as underestimates. As age increased, observed TCR beta diversity per million T cells dropped in a roughly linear way, and a significant reduction was already evident by age 40. The CMV infection status of donors was not known, potentially confounding age-related changes in expanded clonotypes. Compared with the aged group, the long-lived group had more naive CD4+ T cells, fewer expanded clones and increased TCR diversity, suggesting age selection.

The library was produced with 5' RACE. Instrument used: Illumina HiSeq 2500. A second roughly 6 to 11 cycle PCR used a sample-barcoded 5' primer and a J-beta primer mix. A unique molecular identifier was introduced onto each TCR beta cDNA molecule by a template-switch 5' adaptor carrying 12 random nucleotides. Each sample yielded at least 3 million CDR3-containing paired-end reads. First-strand cDNA was synthesized from all RNA with the Mint cDNA synthesis kit, primed by a TRBC-specific oligonucleotide. Following uracil-DNA glycosylase treatment, a first 18-cycle PCR with universal primers M1SS and BC2_uni_R was performed on all cDNA. In the source study's methods: Each sample was normalized by randomly selecting 1 million high-quality reads, each carrying a distinct molecular identifier. Reads sharing molecular identifiers were discarded rather than binned into consensus sequences. MiTCR, run with a Q25 quality threshold and the strictest error-elimination algorithm, handled CDR3 identification, clonotype clustering and error correction. A nonparametric unseen species model using Euler transformation provided a lower-bound estimate of total TCR beta diversity. TCRdb trimmed the raw reads at Q25, called clones with MiXCR and kept productive beta chains. Entries are consolidated by CDR3 protein sequence, retaining the most common genes and DNA. The V and J calls here are based on TCRdb, not the publication. This sample gives roughly 1,800,000 distinct CDR3 sequences in total; roughly 52% of them show up just once. Around 2.1% of the sample is held by the ten biggest clonotypes.

Systemically healthy Caucasian individuals from Russia, approximately 39 in total and aged roughly 6 to 100 years, were included as donors. Roughly 9.5 milliliters of peripheral blood were drawn from each donor into EDTA-treated Vacutainer tubes. Ficoll-Paque density-gradient centrifugation was used to isolate PBMCs, with at least 7 million per sample. Total RNA was extracted from PBMCs with Trizol reagent, with at least 6 micrograms obtained per sample. For every donor, flow cytometry on a PBMC aliquot measured the percentage of naive CD45RAhigh/CD27high T cells. This sequence originates from a woman in her thirties or forties in good health. The material sequenced was blood. The receptor chain draws on TRBV10-3 and TRBJ2-5; a tentative D call is TRBD2 (5 bases match). The nucleotide sequence is TGTGCCATCAATGAGGGTTACAGACAAGAGACCCAGTACTTC. It translates to CAINEGYRQETQYF.